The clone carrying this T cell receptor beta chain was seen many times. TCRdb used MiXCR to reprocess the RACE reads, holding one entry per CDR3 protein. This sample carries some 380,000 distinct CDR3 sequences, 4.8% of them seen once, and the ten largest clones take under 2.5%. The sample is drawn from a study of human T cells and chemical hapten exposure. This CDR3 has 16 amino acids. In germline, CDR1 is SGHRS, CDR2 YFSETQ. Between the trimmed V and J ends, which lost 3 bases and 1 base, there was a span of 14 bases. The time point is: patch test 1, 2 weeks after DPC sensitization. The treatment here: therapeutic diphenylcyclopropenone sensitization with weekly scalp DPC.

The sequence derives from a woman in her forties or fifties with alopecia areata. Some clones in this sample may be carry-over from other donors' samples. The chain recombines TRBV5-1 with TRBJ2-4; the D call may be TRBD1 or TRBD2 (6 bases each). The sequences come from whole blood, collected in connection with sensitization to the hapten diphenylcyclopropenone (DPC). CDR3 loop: CASSSPSGAAKNIQYF. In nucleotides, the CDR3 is TGCGCCAGCAGCTCTCCTTCGGGGGCCGCCAAAAACATTCAGTACTTC.